The entry that follows covers one T cell receptor beta chain sequence. TCRdb called the RT-PCR reads again in MiXCR, with one record for every CDR3 protein. The sample gives about 680,000 distinct CDR3 sequences, 12% to 15% of which show up once; 3.6% is in the top ten. The specimen was memory CD4+ T cells from blood. The TCR comes from a female donor in good health, serving as a healthy control.

CDR3 amino acids: CASSRGNSPYEQYF. CDR3 DNA sequence: TGTGCCAGCAGTCGAGGGAACAGCCCCTACGAGCAGTACTTC. This chain uses TRBV28 with TRBJ2-7; a possible D gene is TRBD2 (5 bases). V lost 5 bases and J lost 2, with 13 bases in between. The CDR3 consists of 14 residues. CDR1 and CDR2 (germline): MDHEN, SYDVKM.